The clone carrying this T cell receptor (beta chain) was detected a few times. The antigen is unknown. This record belongs to a study of T-cell reconstitution after alpha-beta-depleted transplantation in children. Researchers prepared the TCRbeta library using unique molecular identifiers, the study reports. TCRdb independently ran MiXCR on the PCR reads; one entry per CDR3 protein. The table has about 610,000 distinct CDR3 sequences, more than 20% seen once; the top ten hold 30% to 40%. Whole-study results and caveats: It was newly produced T cells that mostly accounted for T-cell counts and diversity one year after transplant. Several hundred expanded graft clones reportedly were the source of alpha-beta T cells about two months after transplant. Surviving recipient cells, namely T cells and thymic progenitors, were the source of high day-60 TCRbeta diversity in some patients.

Trimming took off 3 bases at V and 0 bases at J, with 9 bases between the two ends. This CDR3 region has 14 residues. CDR1 and CDR2 (germline): MRHNA, SNTAGT. The material was PBMCs, obtained before TCRalphabeta/CD19-depleted stem cell transplant. This sequence was found in a boy younger than two with Wiskott-Aldrich syndrome, due to receive a stem cell transplant. The chain joins TRBV6-4 to TRBJ2-7; maybe TRBD2 (5 bases). CDR3 sequence reads: CASSDPDYSYEQYF. CDR3 DNA: TGTGCCAGCAGTGATCCCGACTACTCCTACGAGCAGTACTTC.